These 14 T cell receptor beta chains were sequenced from one sample in a study of T-cell memory formation after mild COVID-19. TCRdb re-called the 5' RACE reads with MiXCR, one entry per CDR3 protein. Here the sample spans hundreds of thousands of distinct CDR3 sequences, less than 25% being singletons. The sample comprised PBMCs or a T cell subset sorted from them (not recorded which). The receptors derive from an adult woman who had mild COVID-19 (a few samples of this study predate the infection). Cell type and time point are not known.

This clonotype was seen a few times. The chain has TRBV12-3 or TRBV12-4 and TRBJ2-2; 12 bases are shared with TRBD2. With 5 bases clipped from V and 7 bases from J, the junction kept 5 bases outside the gene matches. The CDR3 extends over 15 amino acids. In DNA, the CDR3 is TGTGCCAGCAGTCCTACTAGCGGGGGGTTCGGGGAGCTGTTTTTT. It is translated as CASSPTSGGFGELFF.

This chain links TRBV5-8 with TRBJ1-2, with a possible D match to TRBD1 (6 bases). V lost 7 bases to trimming and J lost 4 bases, with 26 bases between them. The CDR3 runs 17 residues. In germline, CDR1 is SGHTS, CDR2 YDEGEE. CDR3 nucleotides: TGTGCCAGCGATCTGGCAGGCGGGGGGCGGTTATCCTATGGCTACACCTTC. Protein product: CASDLAGGGRLSYGYTF.

The chain links TRBV2 to TRBJ1-6; 8 bases match TRBD1. Per the germline V gene, CDR1 is SNHLY and CDR2 is FYNNEI. The CDR3 has 13 amino acids. Trimming removed 9 bases from V and 6 bases from J; junction bases left unmatched: 4. Here the CDR3 reads CARTGETNSPLHF. The CDR3 DNA follows: TGTGCCAGGACAGGGGAGACTAATTCACCCCTCCACTTT.

A few counts support this clonotype. The genes are TRBV6-1 and TRBJ2-5; TRBD1 might be the D (6 bases). Germline CDR1 MNHNS, CDR2 SASEGT. This CDR3 is built from 17 residues. The V end lost 2 bases, the J end lost 4 bases, and 20 bases lay between the germline ends. In DNA, the CDR3 is TGTGCCAGCAGTGAAAACGTAGGGGCGCAGGGGCGAGAGACCCAGTACTTC. Protein: CASSENVGAQGRETQYF.

This clonotype was seen at least ten times. The chain joins TRBV12-3 or TRBV12-4 to TRBJ2-1, with 10 bases identical to TRBD2. Trimming took 3 bases from V and 11 from J; bases not matched to a gene: 13. The CDR3 has 16 amino acids. This CDR3 is CASSLLSGASGRQQFF. For the CDR3, the DNA is TGTGCCAGCAGTTTGCTCTCTGGGGCTAGCGGGAGACAGCAGTTCTTC.

This clonotype has a count of ten or more. The junction and the germline gene differ at one end; a read error may be behind it. V gene TRBV5-1 combines with J gene TRBJ2-2; D perhaps matches TRBD1 (5 bases). CDR1 is SGHRS and CDR2 is YFSETQ in the germline V gene. The CDR3 spans 15 residues. This CDR3 is CASSYGQGNTGELFF. DNA of the CDR3: TGTGCCAGCAGTTACGGGCAGGGGAACACCGGGGAGCTGTTTTTT.

A single count supports this clonotype. This sequence joins TRBV3-1 and TRBJ2-7, with 10 positions matching TRBD2. Germline V lookup: CDR1 LGHDT, CDR2 YNNKEL (reference sequence). This CDR3 is built from 17 residues. The V and J ends lost 4 bases and 2 bases, in that order; junction bases with no gene match: 11. The CDR3 loop is CASSPYSLAGETYEQYF. CDR3 in DNA: TGTGCCAGCAGCCCCTACAGTCTAGCGGGGGAAACCTACGAGCAGTACTTC.

This chain joins TRBV7-6 and TRBJ2-1; 10 nucleotides line up with TRBD2. With 3 bases clipped from V and 6 bases from J, the junction kept 11 bases outside the gene matches. Per germline, CDR1 SGHVS and CDR2 FNYEAQ. CDR3 length equals 17 residues. CDR3 in DNA: TGTGCCAGCAGCTTGGGAGCGGGGGGGACGCTGGGCAATGAGCAGTTCTTC. Residues: CASSLGAGGTLGNEQFF.

This clonotype was seen only once. This CDR3 reads CASSSLVEAFF. The CDR3 DNA sequence: TGTGCCAGCAGCAGTTTAGTTGAAGCTTTCTTT. This chain joins TRBV11-2 and TRBJ1-1, with D hard to call. Per the germline V gene, CDR1 is SGHAT and CDR2 is FQNNGV. The CDR3 consists of 11 residues. V lost 5 bases, J lost 7 bases, and 8 bases lay in between. The whole variable domain, remainder taken from reference TRBV11-2 and TRBJ1-1, is EAGVAQSPRYKIIEKRQSVAFWCNPISGHATLYWYQQILGQGPKLLIQFQNNGVVDDSQLPKDRFSAERLKGVDSTLKIQPAKLEDSAVYLCASSSLVEAFFGQGTRLTVV.

This clonotype was seen more than once but under ten times. V and J are TRBV7-2 and TRBJ2-1; maybe TRBD2 (6 bases). With 1 base removed from V and 0 bases from J, the gap between germline ends came to 10 bases. The CDR3 is 16 amino acids. Germline lookup yields CDR1 SGHTA and CDR2 FQGNSA. As DNA, the CDR3 is TGTGCCAGCAGCTTAGTAACGGGAGTCTCCTACAATGAGCAGTTCTTC. Translation gives CASSLVTGVSYNEQFF.

J is TRBJ2-3 and V is TRBV27, with TRBD1 identical over 10 bases. The CDR3 length is 16 residues. V lost 4 bases and J lost 2; bases outside the gene matches: 6. Germline V CDR1 and CDR2: MNHEY, SMNVEV (reference sequence). CDR3 sequence (DNA): TGTGCCAGCAGTTCCCGGACAGGGGGGGACACAGATACGCAGTATTTT. Protein: CASSSRTGGDTDTQYF.

V usage is TRBV20-1 and J usage is TRBJ2-7; TRBD2 aligns across 14 bases. This CDR3 is 15 amino acids long. V dropped 6 bases and J dropped 2; count of bases not matched to a gene: 6. CDR1 and CDR2 (germline): DFQATT, SNEGSKA (reference sequence). The CDR3 protein is CSAVMGLAGAYEQYF. The CDR3 DNA follows: TGCAGTGCCGTTATGGGACTAGCGGGAGCCTACGAGCAGTACTTC.

The chain couples TRBV20-1 to TRBJ2-1, with 8 bases matching TRBD2. This CDR3 contains 17 residues. CDR1 DFQATT and CDR2 SNEGSKA come from the germline V gene (reference sequence). V trimming: 0 bases; J trimming: 8 bases; junction bases outside the gene matches: 15. The CDR3 region has the DNA TGCAGTGCTAGAGACCTCATCATGACGGGGGGGCGCGATGAGCAGTTCTTC. Amino acid sequence: CSARDLIMTGGRDEQFF.

The V gene is TRBV3-1, the J gene TRBJ2-7, with 8 bases aligning to TRBD2. Germline V gives CDR1 LGHDT, CDR2 YNNKEL (reference sequence). The CDR3 covers 16 residues. V gave up 0 bases and J gave up 3 bases; unmatched junction bases: 7. In DNA, the CDR3 is TGTGCCAGCAGCCAAGAATTGATTACTAGCGGCTACGAGCAGTACTTC. Translated: CASSQELITSGYEQYF.